The source of this T cell receptor (beta chain) is a study of blood T cells in healthy people across ages (dated by TCRdb to the mid-2010s). Context from the whole study: Template switching captured roughly one uniquely barcoded TCR beta cDNA molecule per two T cells in model experiments. Donors were grouped into four age groups: young (average approximately 16 years), middle-aged (39), aged (62) and long-lived (over 80). Age-related changes in TCR beta repertoire diversity were measured in the study by deep sequencing normalized with unique cDNA molecular identifiers. The study analyzed two additional independent replicas of 1 million unique cDNA reads from the same blood draw for two donors, one aged 18 to 30 and one aged 80 or older. Study-level results and caveats: Observed TCR beta diversity per million T cells fell roughly linearly with age, and a significant reduction was already apparent by age roughly 40. Bulk unsorted PBMC profiling prevented conclusive comparison of naive and antigen-experienced compartments. Estimates of total diversity based on one million sequenced T cells were considered lower bounds and underestimates. Compared with the aged group, the long-lived group had more naive CD4+ T cells, fewer expanded clones and increased TCR diversity, suggesting age selection. The CMV infection status of donors was not known, potentially confounding age-related changes in expanded clonotypes. Observed TCR beta diversity correlated strongly with the percentage of naive T cells measured by flow cytometry.

Libraries were made using 5' RACE. Sequencing instrument: Illumina HiSeq 2500. A second about 7 to 11 cycle PCR used a sample-barcoded 5' primer and a J-beta primer mix. A template-switch 5' adaptor carrying 12 random nucleotides introduced a unique molecular identifier onto each TCR beta cDNA molecule. At least 2.5 million CDR3-containing paired-end reads were obtained from each sample. The Mint cDNA synthesis kit, primed by a TRBC-specific oligonucleotide, was used to synthesize first-strand cDNA from all RNA. After uracil-DNA glycosylase treatment, a first 18-cycle PCR used universal primers M1SS and BC2_uni_R on all cDNA. The study's own analysis went as follows. For normalization, 1 million high-quality reads, each with a distinct molecular identifier, were randomly selected from each sample. Instead of being binned into consensus sequences, reads that shared molecular identifiers were thrown out. MiTCR, run with a Q25 quality threshold and the strictest error-elimination algorithm, handled CDR3 identification, clonotype clustering and error correction. A nonparametric unseen species model with Euler transformation was used to estimate a lower bound on total TCR beta diversity. TCRdb reran the public reads through fastp at Q25 and MiXCR, keeping productive beta chains. Rows are unified per CDR3 protein, each entry keeping the most common DNA and genes. Here the V and J calls rest on TCRdb's processing, not on the authors' analysis. The sample yields some 760,000 distinct CDR3 sequences; 20% to 30% were counted once. Clones ranked in the top ten supply under 4.5% of the sample.

The CDR3 covers 15 residues, taking in both the cysteine and the phenylalanine. Only the CDR3 DNA is retained, 45 bases long and in frame from the first base. Trimming costs V 0 bases and J 4 bases, and their ends lie 13 bases apart. Looking up the germline V gene (reference sequence) yields CDR1 DFQATT and CDR2 SNEGSKA. Donors were around 37 systemically healthy Caucasian individuals from Russia aged about 6 to 100 years. Each donor gave 8 to 10 milliliters of peripheral blood, collected into EDTA-treated Vacutainer tubes. Ficoll-Paque density-gradient centrifugation was used to isolate PBMCs, with at least 6.5 million per sample. Total RNA, at least 6 micrograms per sample, was extracted from PBMCs with Trizol reagent. For every donor, flow cytometry on a PBMC aliquot measured the percentage of naive CD45RAhigh/CD27high T cells. With respect to this clonotype: Its antigen remains unidentified. Base qualities are missing; no much larger clone stands one base away.

These data were likewise used in another study, on T cells of mothers and their children. The second investigation adds: The donors were nine systemically healthy Caucasian individuals, made up of three mothers and their six children. cDNA synthesis consumed the entire amount of extracted RNA, loaded at around 1.5 ug RNA in each 15 ul reaction. In the second PCR, the M1S primer introduced both the sample barcodes and 2-4 random nucleotides. Over 8 million TCR beta CDR3 reads were obtained for each mother, and millions of reads were obtained for each child. Thymic selection similarly shapes TCR recombination output in related and unrelated pairs, with minor effect from inherited differences. Related mother-child pairs always showed normalized repertoire overlap that was slightly higher than in unrelated mother-child pairs, though the difference was never significant. No persistent microchimeric T cell clones were detected, at a sensitivity of around 100 clones per million clonotypes. To look for features that set related mother-child pairs apart from unrelated individuals, the researchers ran deep NGS to compare the TCR beta repertoires of mothers and children. Mothers averaged roughly 40 +/- 4 years of age and children averaged roughly 11 +/- 4 years. After adapters were ligated using NEBNext reagents, the libraries underwent 100+100 nt paired-end sequencing on an Illumina HiSeq 2000. To prevent cross-contamination, the mother and child libraries were prepared one month apart and sequenced in separate runs. Each donor had between about 450,000 and 2,200,000 distinct TCR beta clonotypes identified. Naive TCR beta clonotypes were estimated from low-frequency clonotypes matched to each donor's FACS-determined naive share, without sorting.

The sequenced sample was blood. The chain uses TRBV20-1 and TRBJ2-1; matching of 6 bases hints at TRBD2 as the D gene. This TCR came from a boy aged 5-17 years in good health. The CDR3 here reads CSARDQLAPYNEQFF. The nucleotides read TGCAGTGCTAGAGATCAACTAGCACCTTACAATGAGCAGTTCTTC.